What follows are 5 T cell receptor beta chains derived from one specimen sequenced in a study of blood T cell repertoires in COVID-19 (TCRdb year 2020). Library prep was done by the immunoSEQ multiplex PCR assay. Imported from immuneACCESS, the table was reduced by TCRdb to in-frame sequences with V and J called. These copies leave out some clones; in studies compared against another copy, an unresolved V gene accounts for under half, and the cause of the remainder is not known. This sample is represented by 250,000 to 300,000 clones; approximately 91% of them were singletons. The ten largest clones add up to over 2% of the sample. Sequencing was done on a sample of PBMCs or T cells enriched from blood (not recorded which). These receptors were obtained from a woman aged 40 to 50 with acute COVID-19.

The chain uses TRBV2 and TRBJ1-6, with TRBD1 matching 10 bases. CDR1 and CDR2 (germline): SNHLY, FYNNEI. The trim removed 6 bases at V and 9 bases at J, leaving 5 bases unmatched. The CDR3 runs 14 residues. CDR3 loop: CASSGDRGPSPLHF. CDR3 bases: TGTGCCAGCAGCGGAGACAGGGGGCCTTCACCCCTCCACTTT.

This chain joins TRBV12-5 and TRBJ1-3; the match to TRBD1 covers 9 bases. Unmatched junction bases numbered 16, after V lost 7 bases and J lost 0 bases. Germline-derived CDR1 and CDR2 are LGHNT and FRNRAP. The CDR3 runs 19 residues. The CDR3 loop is CASAYRPSGTGISGNTIYF. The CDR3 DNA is TGTGCTAGTGCTTACCGACCCTCCGGGACAGGGATCTCTGGAAACACCATATATTTT.

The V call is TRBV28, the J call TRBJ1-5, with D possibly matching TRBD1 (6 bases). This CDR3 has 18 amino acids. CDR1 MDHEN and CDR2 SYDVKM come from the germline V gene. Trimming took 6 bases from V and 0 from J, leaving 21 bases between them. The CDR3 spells CASSPRGGRQASNQPQHF. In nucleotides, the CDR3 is TGTGCCAGCAGCCCTCGGGGGGGGAGACAGGCTAGCAATCAGCCCCAGCATTTT.

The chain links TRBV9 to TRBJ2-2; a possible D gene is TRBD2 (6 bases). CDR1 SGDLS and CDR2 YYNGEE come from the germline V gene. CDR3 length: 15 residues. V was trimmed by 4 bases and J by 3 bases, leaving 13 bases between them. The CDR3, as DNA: TGTGCCAGCAGCCCCAGGGACTTCGACACCGGGGAGCTGTTTTTT. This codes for CASSPRDFDTGELFF.

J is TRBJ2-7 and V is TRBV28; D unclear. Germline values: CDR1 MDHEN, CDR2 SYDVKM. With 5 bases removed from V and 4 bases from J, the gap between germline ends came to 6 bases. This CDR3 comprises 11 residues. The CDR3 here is CASSPGYEQYF. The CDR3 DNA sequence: TGTGCCAGCAGTCCCGGTTACGAGCAGTACTTC.